The clone carrying this TCR beta chain was picked up many times. Its specificity is unknown. The sample is drawn from a study of response to subunit inactivated influenza vaccine. Overall study findings and caveats: The authors suggested that every seasonal influenza vaccination recruits few new T cells.

TCRdb itself ran the RT-PCR reads through MiXCR, one entry per CDR3 protein. This sample has about 800,000 distinct CDR3 sequences; over 20% occur once, and the top ten carry roughly a tenth. CDR1 is SQVTM and CDR2 is ANQGSEA in the germline V gene. V shed 1 base, J shed 1 base, and the junction held 9 bases outside the gene matches. This CDR3 contains 17 residues. This clonotype was obtained from a man aged 50-60 years who received an inactivated influenza vaccine. Sequencing was performed on PBMCs from blood, taken 4 to 6 days after vaccination. The chain links TRBV29-1 to TRBJ2-5; TRBD2 aligns across 10 bases. CDR3 region: CSVEGTSGDLGQETQYF. For the CDR3, the DNA is TGCAGCGTTGAAGGGACTAGCGGTGACCTAGGCCAAGAGACCCAGTACTTC.